This T cell receptor beta chain was retrieved from a study of control samples from healthy donors and cancer patients. The repertoire was sequenced with immunoSEQ multiplex PCR; TCRdb's copy has only in-frame clones and lacks some. Its listing shows under 200,000 clones. Germline V CDR1 and CDR2: MNHEY, SMNVEV (reference sequence). The CDR3 loop spans 16 amino acids. Deletions cut 8 bases from V and 1 base from J, with 17 bases between. Sample: blood. This clonotype was sampled from a woman in her 30s in good health. This rearrangement joins TRBV27 to TRBJ2-2; the D gene is possibly TRBD2 (5 bases). CDR3 DNA sequence: TGTGCCAGCTCGGAGGTAGGAGCCCTGAACACCGGGGAGCTGTTTTTT. Translated, it gives CASSEVGALNTGELFF.